The clone carrying this T cell receptor (beta chain) was picked up a small number of times. This sample was taken from a study of blood T cell repertoires in COVID-19. Overall study: PBMCs, B-cell-depleted T cells, or T cells were the source of the cDNA or gDNA that made up the material.

This CDR3 has 14 amino acids. Trimming pared 6 bases from V and 8 bases from J, leaving 16 bases between. Per germline, CDR1 LNHDA and CDR2 SQIVND (reference sequence). Original processing methods: From reference gene primer amplification, estimates of nucleated cell counts were derived. Produced via immunoSEQ multiplex PCR; TCRdb's table is partial and in-frame only. Clone size and the V and J calls come from that table; the DNA yielded D and trimming. The sample contains roughly 80,000 clones, 83% of which appear only once. The V gene is TRBV19, the J gene TRBJ1-4, with a possible D match to TRBD1 (5 bases). This TCR came from an elderly woman with acute or convalescent COVID-19. Input material: peripheral blood. CDR3 DNA sequence: TGTGCCAGTAGCCCGGGGGGTACTGGGGAAAAACTGTTTTTT. It codes for CASSPGGTGEKLFF.